The entry below describes one TCR beta chain. Its target is not known. Between the trimmed V and J ends, which lost 1 base and 8 bases, there was a span of 11 bases. Germline CDR1 reads MNHNS; CDR2 reads SASEGT. The CDR3 length is 13 residues. This sample is part of a study of blood T cells in healthy people across ages. Regarding the study as a whole: CMV status of donors was unknown, possibly confounding expanded clonotype changes.

There were healthy Caucasian individuals from Russia, aged roughly 6 to 90, serving as donors. The second PCR ran 7 to 11 cycles with a sample-barcoded 5' primer and J-beta primers. A tag from a template-switch adaptor with 12 random nucleotides marked each cDNA molecule. Every individual sample yielded 2.5 million or more paired-end reads (each containing CDR3). A single record per CDR3 protein comes from TCRdb applying MiXCR to the 5' RACE reads. The table has fewer than 800,000 distinct CDR3 sequences, under 25% seen once. This clonotype originated in an older man in good health. The sample consisted of blood. The V call is TRBV6-1, the J call TRBJ1-2, with no clear D. This CDR3 is CASSEGLGGGYTF. DNA for the CDR3: TGTGCCAGCAGTGAAGGGCTGGGTGGCGGCTACACCTTC.